The 25 T cell receptor beta chains given below trace back to one sample, sequenced in a study of blood T cells in healthy people across ages. With a J-beta primer mix and a sample-barcoded 5' primer, a second PCR ran about 6 to 11 cycles. In TCRdb, the 5' RACE reads were re-called with MiXCR into one record per CDR3 protein. The table records 1.5 million to 2 million distinct CDR3 sequences, approximately 30% of them present only once. Material for sequencing was blood. These receptors all come from a woman between 25 and 40 years old in good health.

In this sample, this clonotype turned up many times. The chain joins TRBV9 to TRBJ2-7; 10 bases line up with TRBD1. The CDR3 is 15 amino acids. CDR1 is SGDLS and CDR2 is YYNGEE in the germline V gene. Losses at the gene ends were 4 bases for V and 5 bases for J; bases not matched to a gene: 9. The CDR3 here is CASSPQTGGFDEQYF. CDR3 nucleotides: TGTGCCAGCAGCCCACAGACAGGGGGCTTTGACGAGCAGTACTTC.

This chain joins TRBV20-1 and TRBJ2-1, with D perhaps matching TRBD2 (6 bases). The germline V gene has CDR1 DFQATT and CDR2 SNEGSKA (reference sequence). The length of the CDR3 is 13 residues. Between the trimmed V and J ends, which lost 4 bases and 3 bases, there was a span of 10 bases. The CDR3 region has the DNA TGCAGTGCTATCGGGGGATACTACAATGAGCAGTTCTTC. This encodes CSAIGGYYNEQFF.

This clonotype was counted only a few times. The CDR3 loop is CASSSPSGRMNTEAFF. In nucleotides, the CDR3 is TGCGCCAGCAGCTCCCCTTCGGGACGGATGAACACTGAAGCTTTCTTT. This chain uses TRBV5-1 with TRBJ1-1, with D possibly matching TRBD1 (5 bases). Trimming left V 3 bases short and J 0 bases short, with 15 bases between. Looked up from germline, CDR1 is SGHRS and CDR2 is YFSETQ. This CDR3 comprises 16 residues.

Points on this clonotype: This may stem from a read error, because a much larger clone lies one nucleotide away. The rearrangement uses TRBV20-1 and TRBJ2-4; 8 bases map to TRBD1. The CDR3 sequence is 13 residues long. Germline values: CDR1 DFQATT, CDR2 SNEGSKA (reference sequence). J gave up 13 bases and V 5 bases, and 13 bases lay outside the gene matches. The CDR3 loop reads CSASGQGYNEQYF. CDR3 DNA sequence: TGCAGTGCTTCAGGACAGGGCTACAATGAGCAGTACTTC.

This rearrangement joins TRBV28 to TRBJ1-5; D unclear. The V gene's germline CDR1 is MDHEN and CDR2 SYDVKM. The length of the CDR3 is 13 residues. Trimming shortened V by 6 bases and J by 7 bases, and 13 bases separated the two germline ends. The CDR3 is CASRVTREQPQHF. The CDR3 DNA sequence: TGTGCCAGCAGGGTGACGAGGGAGCAGCCCCAGCATTTT.

At least ten counts were recorded for this clonotype. CDR3 nucleotides: TGCAGTACCAAGCGTGGGGACAGGGGTAATGAGCAGTTCTTC. Amino acid sequence: CSTKRGDRGNEQFF. The chain is built from TRBV20-1 and TRBJ2-1, with 10 positions matching TRBD1. J was trimmed by 7 bases and V by 8 bases; bases with no gene match: 11. There are 14 residues in the CDR3. Germline V gene lookup returns CDR1 DFQATT and CDR2 SNEGSKA (reference sequence).

The chain recombines TRBV21-1 with TRBJ1-2; the D call TRBD1 from the table was never checked on the DNA. TRBV21-1 is listed as a pseudogene. CDR3 size: 14 residues. The CDR3 nucleotides are TGTGCCAGCAGGTTCCAGGGAGTTAACTATGGCTACACCTTC. Residues: CASRFQGVNYGYTF.

This chain uses TRBV5-5 with TRBJ2-7, with D tentatively TRBD2 (5 bases). The V and J ends lost 1 base and 2 bases respectively, with 19 bases between them. This CDR3 is 17 amino acids long. The germline V gene encodes CDR1 SGHKS and CDR2 YYEKEE (reference sequence). CDR3 bases: TGTGCCAGCAGCTTGATGAGGGCGTCGGGCAGACCCTACGAGCAGTACTTC. This gives the protein CASSLMRASGRPYEQYF.

Many counts were recorded for this clonotype. This chain uses TRBV10-3 with TRBJ1-5; 12 bases map to TRBD1. V trimming: 8 bases; J trimming: 2 bases; junction bases outside the gene matches: 1. From germline, CDR1 is ENHRY and CDR2 SYGVKD. CDR3 length equals 14 residues. This CDR3 reads CAIGTGGGNQPQHF. The CDR3 DNA follows: TGTGCCATCGGGACAGGGGGCGGCAATCAGCCCCAGCATTTT.

This rearrangement joins TRBV2 to TRBJ2-3; D gene unclear. Germline values: CDR1 SNHLY, CDR2 FYNNEI. The CDR3 loop spans 15 amino acids. The V gene lost 6 bases and the J gene lost 5 bases, with 18 bases spanning the gap. The CDR3 region has the DNA TGTGCCAGCAGCCCTCCGGGCGGCTTTGGAGATACGCAGTATTTT. This codes for CASSPPGGFGDTQYF.

This clonotype was seen many times. The chain is built from TRBV5-1 and TRBJ1-1; D unresolved. V was trimmed by 0 bases and J by 3 bases, leaving 3 bases between them. CDR1 and CDR2 from the germline V gene are SGHRS and YFSETQ. The CDR3 is made up of 12 amino acids. CDR3 sequence reads: CASSLGDTEAFF. The DNA of the CDR3 is TGCGCCAGCAGCTTGGGGGACACTGAAGCTTTCTTT.

This clonotype was detected a few times. The chain joins TRBV7-3 to TRBJ2-1, with 8 bases aligning to TRBD2. Germline CDR1 is SGHTA and CDR2 is FQGTGA. The CDR3 spans 15 residues. V was pared by 1 base and J by 6 bases, with 5 bases of the junction left unmatched. The CDR3 sequence is CASSLNGLASNEQFF. For the CDR3, the DNA is TGTGCCAGCAGCTTAAACGGACTAGCTTCCAATGAGCAGTTCTTC.

V and J are TRBV6-6 and TRBJ2-7, with TRBD2 as a possible D gene (5 bases). The J call is in doubt because the DNA end fits TRBJ2-5 better. The CDR3 is 14 amino acids. CDR1 and CDR2 (germline): MNHNY, SVGAGI (reference sequence). The CDR3 here is CASSYGGSKETQYF. The DNA of the CDR3 is TGTGCCAGCAGTTACGGCGGGTCCAAAGAGACCCAGTACTTC.

This clonotype was seen ten or more times. CDR3 bases: TGCAGCGTGCAGACAGGGGGTTATGGCTACACCTTC. Protein product: CSVQTGGYGYTF. The chain couples TRBV29-1 to TRBJ1-2; the match to TRBD1 covers 9 bases. The germline V gene encodes CDR1 SQVTM and CDR2 ANQGSEA. The V segment lost 6 bases and the J segment 5 bases; nucleotides outside the gene matches: 4. The CDR3 runs to 12 residues.

This sequence joins TRBV19 and TRBJ2-1, with a tentative D call TRBD1 (6 bases). CDR3 length equals 13 residues. CDR1 and CDR2 (germline): LNHDA, SQIVND (reference sequence). V shed 5 bases and J shed 8 bases, with 13 bases lying between them. The CDR3 here is CASSPYRAYEQFF. DNA of the CDR3: TGTGCCAGTAGTCCATACAGGGCCTATGAGCAGTTCTTC.

The rearrangement joins TRBV28 to TRBJ2-7; 13 bases align to TRBD2. Germline V gene data show CDR1 as MDHEN and CDR2 as SYDVKM. The CDR3 is 15 residues long. The ends lost 6 bases at V and 5 bases at J; junction bases unmatched: 7. Here the CDR3 reads CASRYTSGRAHEQYF. In DNA, the CDR3 is TGTGCCAGCAGATATACTAGCGGGAGGGCCCACGAGCAGTACTTC.

The J gene is TRBJ1-4, the V gene TRBV7-8; no clear D. Trimming cost V 2 bases and J 7 bases, with 11 bases left between them. CDR1 SGHVS and CDR2 FQNEAQ come from the germline V gene. The CDR3 has 14 amino acids. CDR3: CASSLFNWGEKLFF. CDR3 DNA: TGTGCCAGCAGCTTATTTAATTGGGGTGAAAAACTGTTTTTT.

The chain uses TRBV20-1 and TRBJ1-1; 8 nucleotides agree with TRBD1. Per the germline V gene, CDR1 is DFQATT and CDR2 is SNEGSKA (reference sequence). This CDR3 contains 11 residues. V gave up 6 bases and J gave up 12 bases; unmatched junction bases: 9. The CDR3 region is CSAPDRVAPFF. The CDR3, as DNA: TGCAGTGCACCGGACAGGGTTGCTCCTTTCTTT.

This CDR3 reads CASSGETGPSEKLFF. The CDR3, as DNA: TGTGCCAGCAGTGGCGAGACAGGGCCGAGTGAAAAACTGTTTTTT. The V and J genes are TRBV12-3 or TRBV12-4 and TRBJ1-4; 7 bases are a match to TRBD1. The junction had 10 bases not matched to a gene; V was cut back by 5 bases and J by 7 bases. The CDR3 extends over 15 amino acids.

This clonotype was seen more than once but under ten times. V gene TRBV10-3 combines with J gene TRBJ2-1, with TRBD2 matching over 10 bases. The CDR3 totals 14 residues. Trimming removed 0 bases from V and 10 bases from J; junction bases left unmatched: 3. Germline V gives CDR1 ENHRY, CDR2 SYGVKD. CDR3 sequence reads: CAISESQLAGEQFF. In nucleotides, the CDR3 is TGTGCCATCAGTGAGTCCCAACTAGCGGGGGAGCAGTTCTTC.

In its sample, this clonotype was seen many times. The gene calls are TRBV5-5 and TRBJ2-6; the D gene is possibly TRBD1 (6 bases). Germline-derived CDR1 and CDR2 are SGHKS and YYEKEE (reference sequence). This CDR3 has 16 amino acids. Trimming pared 4 bases from V and 2 bases from J, leaving 13 bases between. In DNA, the CDR3 is TGTGCCAGCAGCGGAACAGGGTCAACTGGGGCCAACGTCCTGACTTTC. This codes for CASSGTGSTGANVLTF.

This chain connects TRBV12-3 or TRBV12-4 to TRBJ1-5; 7 bases map to TRBD1. This CDR3 spans 15 amino acids. Germline trimming cut 6 bases from V and 1 base from J; bases unmatched to any gene: 6. The CDR3 DNA reads TGTGCCAGCAGCACTGGGACAGCAAGCAATCAGCCCCAGCATTTT. It encodes CASSTGTASNQPQHF.

This clonotype was counted a few times. The chain has TRBV5-6 and TRBJ1-4; no definite D call. The CDR3 is made up of 14 amino acids. Germline-derived CDR1 and CDR2 are SGHDT and YYEEEE. Trimming took off 2 bases at V and 4 bases at J, with 9 bases between the two ends. CDR3 in amino acids: CASSFGGVNEKLFF. DNA for the CDR3: TGTGCCAGCAGCTTTGGCGGAGTTAATGAAAAACTGTTTTTT.

This clonotype was observed many times. The rearrangement links TRBV6-5 to TRBJ2-5; a possible D gene is TRBD2 (5 bases). V lost 0 bases and J lost 3, with 8 bases in between. CDR1 is MNHEY and CDR2 is SVGAGI in the germline V gene. CDR3 length equals 14 residues. DNA of the CDR3: TGTGCCAGCAGTTACTCCGGGGTGGAAGAGACCCAGTACTTC. This sequence encodes CASSYSGVEETQYF.

V usage is TRBV11-1 and J usage is TRBJ2-7; D possibly matches TRBD1 or TRBD2 (6 bases each). This CDR3 has 12 amino acids. CDR1 and CDR2 from the germline V gene are SGHAT and FQDESV (reference sequence). The germline V and J ends were trimmed by 3 bases and 8 bases, with 11 bases remaining between them. The CDR3 protein is CASSFRGEKQYF. The CDR3 region has the DNA TGTGCCAGCAGCTTTAGGGGGGAGAAGCAGTACTTC.